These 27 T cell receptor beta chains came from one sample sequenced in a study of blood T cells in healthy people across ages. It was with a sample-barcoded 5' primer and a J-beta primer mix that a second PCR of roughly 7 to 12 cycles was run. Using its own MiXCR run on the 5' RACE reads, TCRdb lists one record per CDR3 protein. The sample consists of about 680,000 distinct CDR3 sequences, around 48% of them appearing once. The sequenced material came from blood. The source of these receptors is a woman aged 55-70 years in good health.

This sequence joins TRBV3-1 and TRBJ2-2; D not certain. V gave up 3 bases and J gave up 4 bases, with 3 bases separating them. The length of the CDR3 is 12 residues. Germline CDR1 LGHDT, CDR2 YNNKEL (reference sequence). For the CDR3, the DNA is TGTGCCAGCAGCCAGGTCACCGGGGAGCTGTTTTTT. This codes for CASSQVTGELFF.

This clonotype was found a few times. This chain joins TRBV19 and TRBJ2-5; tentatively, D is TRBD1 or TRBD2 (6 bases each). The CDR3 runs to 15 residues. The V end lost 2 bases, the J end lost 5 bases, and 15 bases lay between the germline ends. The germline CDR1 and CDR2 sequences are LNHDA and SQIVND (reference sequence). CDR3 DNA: TGTGCCAGTAGTATAAGAGGCGACGGGGGCGAGACCCAGTACTTC. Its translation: CASSIRGDGGETQYF.

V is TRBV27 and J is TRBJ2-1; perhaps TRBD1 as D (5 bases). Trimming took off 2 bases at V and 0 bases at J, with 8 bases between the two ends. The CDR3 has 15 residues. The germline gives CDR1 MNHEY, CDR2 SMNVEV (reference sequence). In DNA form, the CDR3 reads TGTGCCAGCAGTTTAGGACACCTCTCCTACAATGAGCAGTTCTTC. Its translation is CASSLGHLSYNEQFF.

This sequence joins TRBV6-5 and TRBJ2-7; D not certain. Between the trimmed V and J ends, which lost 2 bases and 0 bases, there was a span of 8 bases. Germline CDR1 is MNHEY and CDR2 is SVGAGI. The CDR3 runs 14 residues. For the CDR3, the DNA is TGTGCCAGCAGTTACCGTGGATACTCCTACGAGCAGTACTTC. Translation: CASSYRGYSYEQYF.

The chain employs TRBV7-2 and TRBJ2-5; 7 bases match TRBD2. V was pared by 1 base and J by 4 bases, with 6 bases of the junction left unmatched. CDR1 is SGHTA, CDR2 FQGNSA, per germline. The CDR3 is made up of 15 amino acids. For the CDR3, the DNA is TGTGCCAGCAGCTTAGGCGGGAGTATTGCAGAGACCCAGTACTTC. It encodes CASSLGGSIAETQYF. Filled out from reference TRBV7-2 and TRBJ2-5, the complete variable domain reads GAGVSQSPSNKVTEKGKDVELRCDPISGHTALYWYRQSLGQGLEFLIYFQGNSAPDKSGLPSDRFSAERTGGSVSTLTIQRTQQEDSAVYLCASSLGGSIAETQYFGPGTRLLVL.

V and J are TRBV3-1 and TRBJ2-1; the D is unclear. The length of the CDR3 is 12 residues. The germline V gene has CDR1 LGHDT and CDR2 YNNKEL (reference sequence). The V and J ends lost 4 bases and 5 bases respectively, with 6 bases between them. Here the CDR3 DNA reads TGTGCCAGCAGCCGACTCGACAATGAGCAGTTCTTC. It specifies CASSRLDNEQFF.

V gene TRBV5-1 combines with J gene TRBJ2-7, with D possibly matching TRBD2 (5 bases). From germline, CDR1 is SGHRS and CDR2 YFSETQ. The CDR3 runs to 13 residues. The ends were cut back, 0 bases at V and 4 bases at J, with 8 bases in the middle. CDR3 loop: CASSLVEGYEQYF. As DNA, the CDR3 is TGCGCCAGCAGCTTGGTCGAGGGATACGAGCAGTACTTC.

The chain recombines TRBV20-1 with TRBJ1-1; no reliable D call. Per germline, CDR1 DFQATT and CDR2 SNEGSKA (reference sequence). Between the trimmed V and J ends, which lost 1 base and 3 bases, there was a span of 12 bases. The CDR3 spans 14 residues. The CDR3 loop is CSARGFRSYTEAFF. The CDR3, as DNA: TGCAGTGCTAGAGGTTTCAGGTCCTACACTGAAGCTTTCTTT.

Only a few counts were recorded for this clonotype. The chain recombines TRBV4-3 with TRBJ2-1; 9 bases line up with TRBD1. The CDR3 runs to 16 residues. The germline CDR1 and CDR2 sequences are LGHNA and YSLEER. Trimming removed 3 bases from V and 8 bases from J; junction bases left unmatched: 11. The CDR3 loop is CASSHLTGQGFYEQFF. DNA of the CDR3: TGCGCCAGCAGCCACCTCACGGGACAGGGTTTCTATGAGCAGTTCTTC.

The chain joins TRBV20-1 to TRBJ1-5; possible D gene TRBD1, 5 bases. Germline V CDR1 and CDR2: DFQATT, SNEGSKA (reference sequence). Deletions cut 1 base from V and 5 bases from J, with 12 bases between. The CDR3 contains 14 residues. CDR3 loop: CSARGVRADQPQHF. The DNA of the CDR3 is TGCAGTGCTAGAGGGGTCAGGGCCGATCAGCCCCAGCATTTT.

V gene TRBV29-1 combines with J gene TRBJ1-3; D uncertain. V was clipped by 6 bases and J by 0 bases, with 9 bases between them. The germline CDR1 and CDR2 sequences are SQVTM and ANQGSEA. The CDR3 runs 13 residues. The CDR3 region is CSVSYISGNTIYF. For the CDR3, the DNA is TGCAGCGTCAGCTACATCTCTGGAAACACCATATATTTT. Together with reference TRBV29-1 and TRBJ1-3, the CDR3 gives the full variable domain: SAVISQKPSRDICQRGTSLTIQCQVDSQVTMMFWYRQQPGQSLTLIATANQGSEATYESGFVIDKFPISRPNLTFSTLTVSNMSPEDSSIYLCSVSYISGNTIYFGEGSWLTVV.

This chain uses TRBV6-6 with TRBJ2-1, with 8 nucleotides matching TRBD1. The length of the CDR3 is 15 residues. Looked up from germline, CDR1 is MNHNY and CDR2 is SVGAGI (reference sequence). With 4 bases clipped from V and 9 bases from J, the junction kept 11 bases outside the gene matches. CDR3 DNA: TGTGCCAGCAGTTCAGTCGGACAGGGCGGTAGTGAGCAGTTCTTC. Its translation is CASSSVGQGGSEQFF.

In DNA, the CDR3 is TGTGCCAGCAGCCTCCTGGGAACACACTACGAGCAGTACTTC. Its translation is CASSLLGTHYEQYF. The gene calls are TRBV7-2 and TRBJ2-7; D gene unclear. V lost 5 bases and J lost 3, with 14 bases in between. The length of the CDR3 is 14 residues. The V gene's germline CDR1 is SGHTA and CDR2 FQGNSA.

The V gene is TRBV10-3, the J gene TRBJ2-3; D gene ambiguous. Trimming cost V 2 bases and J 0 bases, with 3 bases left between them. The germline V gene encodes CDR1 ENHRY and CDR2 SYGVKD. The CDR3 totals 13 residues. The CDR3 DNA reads TGTGCCATCAGTGAGGATAGCACAGATACGCAGTATTTT. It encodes CAISEDSTDTQYF.

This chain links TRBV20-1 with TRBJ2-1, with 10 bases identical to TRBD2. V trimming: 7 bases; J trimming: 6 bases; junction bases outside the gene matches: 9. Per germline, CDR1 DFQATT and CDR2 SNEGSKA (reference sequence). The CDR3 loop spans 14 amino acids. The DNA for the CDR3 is TGCAGTGTGAATAGCGGGGGGCTGCGCAATGAGCAGTTCTTC. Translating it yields CSVNSGGLRNEQFF.

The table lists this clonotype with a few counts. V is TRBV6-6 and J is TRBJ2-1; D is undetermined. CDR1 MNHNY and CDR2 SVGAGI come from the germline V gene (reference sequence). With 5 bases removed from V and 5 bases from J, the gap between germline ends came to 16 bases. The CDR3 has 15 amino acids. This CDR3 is CASSPPPSPNNEQFF. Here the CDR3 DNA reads TGTGCCAGCAGTCCCCCTCCTAGTCCCAACAATGAGCAGTTCTTC.

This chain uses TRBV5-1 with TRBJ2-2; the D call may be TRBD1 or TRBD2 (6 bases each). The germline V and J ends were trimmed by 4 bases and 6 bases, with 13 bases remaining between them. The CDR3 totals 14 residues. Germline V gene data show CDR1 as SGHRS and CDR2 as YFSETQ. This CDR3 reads CASSTEGVAGELFF. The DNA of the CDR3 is TGCGCCAGCAGCACGGAGGGGGTAGCCGGGGAGCTGTTTTTT.

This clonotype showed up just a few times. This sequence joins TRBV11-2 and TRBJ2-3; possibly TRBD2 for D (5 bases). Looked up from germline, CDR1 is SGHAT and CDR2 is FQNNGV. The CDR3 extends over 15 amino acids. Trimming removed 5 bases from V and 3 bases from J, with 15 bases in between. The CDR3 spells CASSLSGILTDTQYF. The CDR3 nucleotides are TGTGCCAGCAGCCTCTCGGGGATTCTTACAGATACGCAGTATTTT. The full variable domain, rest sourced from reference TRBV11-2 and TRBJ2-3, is EAGVAQSPRYKIIEKRQSVAFWCNPISGHATLYWYQQILGQGPKLLIQFQNNGVVDDSQLPKDRFSAERLKGVDSTLKIQPAKLEDSAVYLCASSLSGILTDTQYFGPGTRLTVL.

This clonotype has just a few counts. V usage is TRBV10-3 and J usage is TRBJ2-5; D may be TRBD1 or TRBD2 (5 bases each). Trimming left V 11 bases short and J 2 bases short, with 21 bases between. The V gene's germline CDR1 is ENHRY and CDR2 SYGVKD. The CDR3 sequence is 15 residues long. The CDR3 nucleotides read TGTGCCGCAGGGTCAGGGACCGAGTTTCAAGAGACCCAGTACTTC. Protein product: CAAGSGTEFQETQYF.

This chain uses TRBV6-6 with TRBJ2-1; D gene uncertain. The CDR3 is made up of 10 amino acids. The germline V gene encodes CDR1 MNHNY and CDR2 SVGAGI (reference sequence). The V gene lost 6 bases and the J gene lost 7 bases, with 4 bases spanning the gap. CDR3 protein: CASRRNEQFF. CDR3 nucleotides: TGTGCCAGCAGGAGAAATGAGCAGTTCTTC.

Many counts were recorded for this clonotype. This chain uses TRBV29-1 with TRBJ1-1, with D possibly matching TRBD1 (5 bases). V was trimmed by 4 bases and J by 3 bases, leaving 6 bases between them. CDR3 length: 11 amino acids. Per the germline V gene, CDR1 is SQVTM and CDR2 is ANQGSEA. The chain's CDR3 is CSVGGDTEAFF. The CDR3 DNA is TGCAGCGTTGGGGGCGACACTGAAGCTTTCTTT.

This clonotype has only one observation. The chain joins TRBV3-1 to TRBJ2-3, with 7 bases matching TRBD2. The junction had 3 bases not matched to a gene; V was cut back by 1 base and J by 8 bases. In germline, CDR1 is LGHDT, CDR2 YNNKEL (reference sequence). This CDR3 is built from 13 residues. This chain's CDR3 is CASSQGRGITQYF. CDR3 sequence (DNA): TGTGCCAGCAGCCAAGGGCGGGGGATTACGCAGTATTTT.

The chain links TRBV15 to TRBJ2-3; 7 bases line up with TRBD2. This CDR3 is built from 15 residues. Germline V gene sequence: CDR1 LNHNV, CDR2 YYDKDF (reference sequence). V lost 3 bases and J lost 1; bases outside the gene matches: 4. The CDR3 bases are TGTGCCACCAGCAGGGCGGGAGAACGCACAGATACGCAGTATTTT. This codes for CATSRAGERTDTQYF.

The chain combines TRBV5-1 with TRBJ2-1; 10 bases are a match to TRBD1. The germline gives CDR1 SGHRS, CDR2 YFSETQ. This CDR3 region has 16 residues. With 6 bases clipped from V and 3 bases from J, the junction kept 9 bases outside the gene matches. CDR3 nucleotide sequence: TGCGCCAGCATCGAAGCGGGGGACAGGGGCTACAATGAGCAGTTCTTC. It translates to CASIEAGDRGYNEQFF.

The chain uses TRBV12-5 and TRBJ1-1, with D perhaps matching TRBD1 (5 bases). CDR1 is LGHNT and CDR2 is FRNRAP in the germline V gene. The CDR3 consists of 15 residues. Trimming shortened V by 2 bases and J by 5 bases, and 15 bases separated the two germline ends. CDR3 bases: TGTGCTAGTGGTTTGTATGCCGGGGGTCGGACTGAAGCTTTCTTT. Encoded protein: CASGLYAGGRTEAFF.

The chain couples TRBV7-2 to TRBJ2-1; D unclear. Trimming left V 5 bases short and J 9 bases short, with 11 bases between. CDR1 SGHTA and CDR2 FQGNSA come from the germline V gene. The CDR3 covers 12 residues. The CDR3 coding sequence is TGTGCCAGCAGCCCAACGAGCCCTGAGCAGTTCTTC. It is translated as CASSPTSPEQFF.

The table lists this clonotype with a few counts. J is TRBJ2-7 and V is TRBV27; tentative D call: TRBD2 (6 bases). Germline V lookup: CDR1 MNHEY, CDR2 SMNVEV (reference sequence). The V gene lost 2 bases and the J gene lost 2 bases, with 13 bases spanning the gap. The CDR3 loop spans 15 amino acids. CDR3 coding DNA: TGTGCCAGCAGTTTAGGCAGCGGGTGGCCCTACGAGCAGTACTTC. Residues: CASSLGSGWPYEQYF.